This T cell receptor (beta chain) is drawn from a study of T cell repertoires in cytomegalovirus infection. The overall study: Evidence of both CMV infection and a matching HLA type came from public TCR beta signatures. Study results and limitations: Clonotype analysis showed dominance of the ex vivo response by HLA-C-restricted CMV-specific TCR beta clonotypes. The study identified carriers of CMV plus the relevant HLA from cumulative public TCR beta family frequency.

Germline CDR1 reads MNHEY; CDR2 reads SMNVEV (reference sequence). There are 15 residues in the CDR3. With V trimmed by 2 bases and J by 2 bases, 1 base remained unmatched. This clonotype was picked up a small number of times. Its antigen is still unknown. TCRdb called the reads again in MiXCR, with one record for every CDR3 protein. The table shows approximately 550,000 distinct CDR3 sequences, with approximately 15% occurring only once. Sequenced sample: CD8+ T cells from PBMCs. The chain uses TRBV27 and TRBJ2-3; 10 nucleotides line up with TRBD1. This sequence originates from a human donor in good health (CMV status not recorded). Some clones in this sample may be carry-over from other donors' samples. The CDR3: CASSLGTGVTDTQYF. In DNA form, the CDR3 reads TGTGCCAGCAGTTTAGGGACAGGGGTCACAGATACGCAGTATTTT.